This T cell receptor beta chain was retrieved from a study of blood T cells in healthy people across ages. Findings of the study overall: Both higher diversity and more naive CD4+ cells marked long-lived donors when set against aged donors.

As concerns this clonotype: Its antigen remains unidentified.

For the second PCR, which ran for roughly 6 to 12 cycles, a sample-barcoded 5' primer and a J-beta primer mix were used. Researchers report that each sample yielded at least 3 million CDR3-containing paired-end reads. One entry per CDR3 protein, called by TCRdb with MiXCR from the 5' RACE reads. Of 1,100,000 or so distinct CDR3 sequences detected, 40% to 55% appear once; the ten largest clones hold 18%. Researchers report isolating at least 6.5 million PBMCs per sample. This receptor was obtained from a woman aged 55-70 years in good health. The sequencing input was blood.

CDR3 loop: CASSESGTPTDTQYF. CDR3 DNA: TGCGCCAGCAGTGAGTCGGGGACCCCCACAGATACGCAGTATTTT. V usage is TRBV10-1 and J usage is TRBJ2-3; the D gene could be TRBD1 or TRBD2 (5 bases each). V was pared by 0 bases and J by 2 bases, with 9 bases between. This CDR3 contains 15 residues. Per the germline V gene, CDR1 is WNHNN and CDR2 is SYGVQD (reference sequence).